This entry is about one T cell receptor beta chain. The data derive from a study of blood T cell repertoires in COVID-19. Authors' analysis steps: For nucleated cells, counts were estimated from reference gene primer amplification. Sequencing used immunoSEQ multiplex PCR; TCRdb keeps in-frame clones, though not all of them. The DNA was the basis for D and trimming; V, J and clone size are from that table. The data contain approximately 100,000 clones, 70% to 85% of them seen just once; the ten biggest clones take up about 20%. Germline V gene lookup returns CDR1 LNHDA and CDR2 SQIVND (reference sequence). V lost 1 base and J lost 3, with 7 bases in between. The CDR3 sequence is 14 residues long.

This TCR came from a man between 65 and 79 years old with active or convalescent COVID-19. The chain recombines TRBV19 with TRBJ1-5, with D unclear. The specimen sequenced was peripheral blood. CDR3 nucleotide sequence: TGTGCCAGTAGTATAGGGCGGAACAATCAGCCCCAGCATTTT. Its protein is CASSIGRNNQPQHF.